A single sample is the source of the 27 T cell receptor beta chains below, sequenced in a study of blood T cells in healthy people across ages. Using a J-beta primer mix together with a sample-barcoded 5' primer, a second PCR was run for roughly 6 to 11 cycles. TCRdb reprocessed the 5' RACE reads via MiXCR and lists one record per CDR3 protein. The table has 1.5 million to 2 million distinct CDR3 sequences, about 31% seen once; the top ten hold approximately 10%. The specimen was blood. The source is a woman aged 25 to 39 in good health.

As concerns this clonotype: Germline is not matched at one junction end, which may reflect a read error. The chain combines TRBV2 with TRBJ2-5; the D is unclear. The closer fit of TRBJ2-7 to the DNA end suggests the J call may be wrong. CDR1 is SNHLY and CDR2 is FYNNEI in the germline V gene. The CDR3 consists of 13 residues. CDR3 sequence (DNA): TGTGCCGGCAGTGAACAGAGGTCCTACGAGCAGTACTTC. It yields the protein CAGSEQRSYEQYF.

J is TRBJ2-5 and V is TRBV20-1; no firm D call. V was shortened by 3 bases and J by 4 bases, with 6 bases between the two germline ends. Looked up from germline, CDR1 is DFQATT and CDR2 is SNEGSKA (reference sequence). This CDR3 region has 11 residues. The CDR3 region is CSASARETQYF. CDR3 DNA: TGCAGTGCTAGTGCGCGAGAGACCCAGTACTTC.

This clonotype has ten or more counts. This chain connects TRBV9 to TRBJ1-2; 8 bases match TRBD1. The CDR3 consists of 16 residues. Germline lookup yields CDR1 SGDLS and CDR2 YYNGEE. The trim removed 3 bases at V and 2 bases at J, leaving 9 bases unmatched. The CDR3 DNA reads TGTGCCAGCAGCGGCCTGGACAGGGAAATGAACTATGGCTACACCTTC. This sequence encodes CASSGLDREMNYGYTF.

This chain joins TRBV3-1 and TRBJ2-6; D ambiguous. Germline V CDR1 and CDR2: LGHDT, YNNKEL (reference sequence). CDR3 length equals 18 residues. With 3 bases removed from V and 4 bases from J, the gap between germline ends came to 19 bases. The CDR3 DNA sequence: TGTGCCAGCAGCCATTCCCCTCGAGGCATGTCCGGGGCCAACGTCCTGACTTTC. Translating gives CASSHSPRGMSGANVLTF.

V usage is TRBV5-1 and J usage is TRBJ1-1, with D tentatively TRBD1 (5 bases). V was cut by 4 bases and J by 3 bases, with 10 bases left in between. The germline V gene has CDR1 SGHRS and CDR2 YFSETQ. The CDR3 sequence is 13 residues long. The CDR3 spells CASSRGGHTEAFF. DNA for the CDR3: TGCGCCAGCAGCCGGGGGGGACACACTGAAGCTTTCTTT.

This clonotype was counted between two and nine times. The chain is built from TRBV14 and TRBJ1-4, with unresolved D. The V gene lost 2 bases and the J gene lost 7 bases, with 11 bases spanning the gap. Germline V lookup: CDR1 SGHDN, CDR2 FVKESK. The CDR3 extends over 14 amino acids. The CDR3 reads CASSQSLVIEKLFF. The DNA of the CDR3 is TGTGCCAGCAGCCAATCCCTGGTCATTGAAAAACTGTTTTTT.

The V gene is TRBV28, the J gene TRBJ2-7; D is unclear. V was pared by 5 bases and J by 2 bases, with 10 bases between. Germline CDR1 and CDR2: MDHEN and SYDVKM. The CDR3 is 13 amino acids. The CDR3 loop is CASSTTGTYEQYF. CDR3 DNA: TGTGCCAGCAGTACCACCGGTACCTACGAGCAGTACTTC.

As for this clonotype: Relative to the germline gene, one junction end is altered; a read error may explain this. The chain links TRBV5-1 to TRBJ1-1, with a possible D match to TRBD1 (6 bases). Germline CDR1 and CDR2: SGHRS and YFSETQ. The CDR3 spans 14 residues. In DNA form, the CDR3 reads TGCACCAGCAGCACGGACAGCATGAACACTGAAGCTTTCTTT. The encoded protein is CTSSTDSMNTEAFF.

The rearrangement uses TRBV6-1 and TRBJ1-6; a weak D match, TRBD1 (5 bases). CDR3 length: 17 residues. The V end lost 1 base, the J end lost 2 bases, and 12 bases lay between the germline ends. The germline gives CDR1 MNHNS, CDR2 SASEGT. The CDR3 DNA reads TGTGCCAGCAGTGAAGTGCCGGGGGGGACCTATAATTCACCCCTCCACTTT. Its translation: CASSEVPGGTYNSPLHF.

The V call is TRBV28, the J call TRBJ2-7; 11 nucleotides align to TRBD2. This CDR3 comprises 16 residues. V was clipped by 3 bases and J by 4 bases; unmatched bases: 8. CDR1 and CDR2 (germline): MDHEN, SYDVKM. DNA for the CDR3: TGTGCCAGCAGTTTTGGGCTAGCGGGGGGCAATTACGAGCAGTACTTC. As protein: CASSFGLAGGNYEQYF. Full variable domain (remainder filled in from reference TRBV28 and TRBJ2-7): DVKVTQSSRYLVKRTGEKVFLECVQDMDHENMFWYRQDPGLGLRLIYFSYDVKMKEKGDIPEGYSVSREKKERFSLILESASTNQTSMYLCASSFGLAGGNYEQYFGPGTRLTVT.

The table lists this clonotype with a few counts. This chain joins TRBV20-1 and TRBJ1-1; D uncertain. The germline V gene encodes CDR1 DFQATT and CDR2 SNEGSKA (reference sequence). The ends were cut back, 6 bases at V and 7 bases at J, with 21 bases in the middle. CDR3 length: 14 amino acids. The CDR3 DNA sequence: TGCAGTGCCCCTGAGTTTAAAGGGCGCTTTGAAGCTTTCTTT. Translated: CSAPEFKGRFEAFF.

The rearrangement joins TRBV29-1 to TRBJ2-3, with no clear D. This CDR3 is built from 15 residues. Germline assignment: CDR1 SQVTM and CDR2 ANQGSEA. CDR3 DNA: TGCGGCGGCTCGTCCGTCTCTGGGTTCGCAGATACGCAGTATTTT. This codes for CGGSSVSGFADTQYF.

The rearrangement uses TRBV29-1 and TRBJ2-5; 9 nucleotides align to TRBD2. V lost 8 bases and J lost 2; bases outside the gene matches: 12. The CDR3 is 15 residues long. Germline CDR1 reads SQVTM; CDR2 reads ANQGSEA. The CDR3 region has the DNA TGCAGCATAGATGGGCTTAGCGGGGGACAAGAGACCCAGTACTTC. Translating gives CSIDGLSGGQETQYF.

This clonotype was recorded a few times. V and J are TRBV21-1 and TRBJ2-3; the table's D call, TRBD1, was not checked against the DNA. TRBV21-1 corresponds to a pseudogene. This CDR3 is 15 amino acids long. The CDR3 DNA sequence: TGTGCCAGCAGCAACGGGGGGGACAACACAGATACGCAGTATTTT. It encodes CASSNGGDNTDTQYF.

This clonotype occurred a few times. This chain uses TRBV5-1 with TRBJ2-7; D is ambiguous. Germline CDR1 SGHRS, CDR2 YFSETQ. V shed 0 bases and J shed 5 bases, with 9 bases lying between them. This CDR3 region has 13 residues. CDR3 sequence reads: CASSLALANEQYF. The CDR3 nucleotides are TGCGCCAGCAGCTTGGCCTTGGCTAACGAGCAGTACTTC. Variable domain in full (rest from reference TRBV5-1 and TRBJ2-7): KAGVTQTPRYLIKTRGQQVTLSCSPISGHRSVSWYQQTPGQGLQFLFEYFSETQRNKGNFPGRFSGRQFSNSRSEMNVSTLELGDSALYLCASSLALANEQYFGPGTRLTVT.

This clonotype was detected only once. This rearrangement joins TRBV10-1 to TRBJ1-2; no reliable D call. CDR3 length: 14 amino acids. The germline CDR1 and CDR2 sequences are WNHNN and SYGVQD (reference sequence). Trimming took off 2 bases at V and 7 bases at J, with 14 bases between the two ends. CDR3 coding DNA: TGCGCCAGCAGTGAGAAGGCAGGCCACGGTGGCTACACCTTC. It encodes CASSEKAGHGGYTF.

This clonotype has a handful of counts. This chain joins TRBV12-3 or TRBV12-4 and TRBJ1-5; 10 nucleotides line up with TRBD1. V dropped 3 bases and J dropped 7; count of bases not matched to a gene: 24. The CDR3 is 21 amino acids. Written as DNA, the CDR3 is TGTGCCAGCAGTTTTTTTTCCGGGACAGGGGTTCGGGACACCAGGAGGCAGCCCCAGCATTTT. Its translation is CASSFFSGTGVRDTRRQPQHF.

The chain joins TRBV6-5 to TRBJ1-1; no clear D. CDR3 length equals 13 residues. V lost 5 bases, J lost 9 bases, and 16 bases lay in between. The germline V gene has CDR1 MNHEY and CDR2 SVGAGI. In DNA, the CDR3 is TGTGCCAGCAGTCGACGGGAGAACCCTAAAGCTTTCTTT. This sequence encodes CASSRRENPKAFF.

The chain is built from TRBV29-1 and TRBJ1-2; D is possibly TRBD1 (6 bases). From germline, CDR1 is SQVTM and CDR2 ANQGSEA. Trimming cost V 4 bases and J 2 bases, with 14 bases left between them. The CDR3 is 14 residues long. The CDR3 loop reads CSVAAGTSNYGYTF. The CDR3 bases are TGCAGCGTTGCGGCCGGGACATCGAACTATGGCTACACCTTC.

In this sample, this clonotype turned up a few times. The chain carries TRBV6-6 and TRBJ2-3; no reliable D call. The CDR3 length is 14 residues. Germline V gene sequence: CDR1 MNHNY, CDR2 SVGAGI (reference sequence). Trimming left V 5 bases short and J 2 bases short, with 11 bases between. DNA for the CDR3: TGTGCCAGCAGTCCGAGACGTGCCACAGATACGCAGTATTTT. This encodes CASSPRRATDTQYF.

This clonotype was seen only a few times. V is TRBV19 and J is TRBJ1-5, with TRBD1 identical over 8 bases. Germline CDR1 LNHDA, CDR2 SQIVND (reference sequence). Trimming took 6 bases from V and 3 from J; bases not matched to a gene: 7. This CDR3 is 15 amino acids long. The CDR3: CASSRTGTNNQPQHF. The CDR3 DNA follows: TGTGCCAGTAGCCGGACAGGGACTAACAATCAGCCCCAGCATTTT.

This clonotype has more than one count but fewer than ten. As DNA, the CDR3 is TGCAGCGTTGTACAAGCGGGAGGCCCTAATGAGCAGTTCTTC. This encodes CSVVQAGGPNEQFF. The chain joins TRBV29-1 to TRBJ2-1, with 9 bases fitting TRBD2. The CDR3 is 14 amino acids. Germline-derived CDR1 and CDR2 are SQVTM and ANQGSEA. J gave up 7 bases and V 4 bases, and 8 bases lay outside the gene matches.

The rearrangement uses TRBV6-6 and TRBJ1-4; D is perhaps TRBD1 (6 bases). The ends were cut back, 6 bases at V and 7 bases at J, with 12 bases in the middle. The length of the CDR3 is 13 residues. Germline V CDR1 and CDR2: MNHNY, SVGAGI (reference sequence). The CDR3 DNA reads as TGTGCCAGCAGGGTCCTGGACAGTGAAAAACTGTTTTTT. Its translation is CASRVLDSEKLFF.

About this clonotype itself: A much larger clone lies one base from this, so it may be a read error. The genes are TRBV12-3 or TRBV12-4 and TRBJ2-5, with D hard to call. The CDR3 covers 15 residues. Here the CDR3 DNA reads TGTGCCAGCAGTCCCGGGCTACTGTACCAAGAGGCCCAGTACTTC. This codes for CASSPGLLYQEAQYF.

This sequence joins TRBV27 and TRBJ1-4; 9 nucleotides match TRBD1. Germline lookup yields CDR1 MNHEY and CDR2 SMNVEV (reference sequence). CDR3 length: 21 residues. V lost 0 bases to trimming and J lost 7 bases; unmatched junction nucleotides: 21. CDR3 sequence reads: CASSLSIMRGLAGTGREKLFF. The CDR3 nucleotides read TGTGCCAGCAGTTTATCGATTATGCGGGGGTTGGCTGGGACAGGGCGTGAAAAACTGTTTTTT.

In its sample, this clonotype was seen a few times. This rearrangement joins TRBV6-1 to TRBJ2-7, with TRBD2 identical over 8 bases. Trimming took 6 bases from V and 7 from J; bases not matched to a gene: 11. CDR3 length equals 14 residues. The germline CDR1 and CDR2 sequences are MNHNS and SASEGT. The CDR3 spells CASSDLVAGMEQYF. Written as DNA, the CDR3 is TGTGCCAGCAGCGACTTAGTAGCGGGAATGGAGCAGTACTTC.

The rearrangement joins TRBV6-1 to TRBJ1-4; no clear D gene. Per germline, CDR1 MNHNS and CDR2 SASEGT. This CDR3 region has 15 residues. The V end was cut by 2 bases, the J end by 7 bases, with 14 bases between. CDR3 sequence reads: CASSELAGLGEKLFF. CDR3 DNA: TGTGCCAGCAGTGAACTTGCAGGCTTGGGTGAAAAACTGTTTTTT.